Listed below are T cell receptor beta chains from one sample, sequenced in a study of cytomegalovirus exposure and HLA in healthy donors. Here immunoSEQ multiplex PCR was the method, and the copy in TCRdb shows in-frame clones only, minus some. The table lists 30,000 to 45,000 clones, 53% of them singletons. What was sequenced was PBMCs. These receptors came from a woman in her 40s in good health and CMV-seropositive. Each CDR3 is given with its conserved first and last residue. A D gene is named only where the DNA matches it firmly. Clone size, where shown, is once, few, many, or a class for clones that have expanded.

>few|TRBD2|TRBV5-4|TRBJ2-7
CASSSPSGGAEEQYF
TGTGCCAGCAGCTCACCTAGCGGGGGGGCCGAGGAGCAGTACTTC
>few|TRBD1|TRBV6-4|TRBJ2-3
CASSETGGPTDTQYF
TGTGCCAGCAGTGAGACAGGGGGCCCCACAGATACGCAGTATTTT
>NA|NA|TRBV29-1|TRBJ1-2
CSVSRDLGYGYTF
TGCAGCGTCTCCAGGGATTTGGGCTATGGCTACACCTTC
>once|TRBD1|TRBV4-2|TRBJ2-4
CASSQGRDSIQYF
TGTGCCAGCAGCCAAGGCCGGGACAGCATTCAGTACTTC
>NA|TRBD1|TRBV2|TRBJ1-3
CASGRDRDISGNTIYF
TGTGCCAGCGGCCGGGACAGGGACATCTCTGGAAACACCATATATTTT
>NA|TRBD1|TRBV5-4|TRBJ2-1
CASRRDSHNEQFF
TGTGCCAGCAGACGGGACAGCCACAATGAGCAGTTCTTC
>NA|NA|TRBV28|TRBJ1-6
CASSPTRDSPLHF
TGTGCCAGCAGTCCGACCCGGGATTCACCCCTCCACTTT
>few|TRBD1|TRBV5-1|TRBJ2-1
CASSFNGQGPYNEQFF
TGCGCCAGCAGTTTTAACGGACAGGGGCCTTACAATGAGCAGTTCTTC
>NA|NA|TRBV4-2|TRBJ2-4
CASSPDPGGLGKNIQYF
TGTGCCAGCAGCCCCGATCCCGGGGGGCTGGGCAAAAACATTCAGTACTTC
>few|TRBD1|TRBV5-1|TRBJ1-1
CASSSGQGLNTEAFF
TGCGCCAGCAGCTCCGGACAGGGACTGAACACTGAAGCTTTCTTT
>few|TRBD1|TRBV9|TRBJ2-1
CASSRRTGAYNEQFF
TGTGCCAGCAGCAGACGGACAGGGGCCTACAATGAGCAGTTCTTC
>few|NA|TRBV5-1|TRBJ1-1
CASSLLQANTEAFF
TGCGCCAGCAGCTTGTTACAGGCGAACACTGAAGCTTTCTTT
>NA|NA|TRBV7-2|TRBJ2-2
CASSLDRASGELFF
TGTGCCAGCAGCTTAGACAGGGCATCCGGGGAGCTGTTTTTT
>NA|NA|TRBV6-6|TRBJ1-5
CASTNERGSNQPQHF
TGTGCCAGCACCAACGAGCGGGGAAGCAATCAGCCCCAGCATTTT
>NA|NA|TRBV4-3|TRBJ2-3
CASSQVGQGGDTQYF
TGCGCCAGCAGCCAAGTGGGGCAGGGGGGAGATACGCAGTATTTT
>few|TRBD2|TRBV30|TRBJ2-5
CAWRGTGGDVETQYF
TGTGCCTGGAGAGGCACGGGGGGGGATGTGGAGACCCAGTACTTC
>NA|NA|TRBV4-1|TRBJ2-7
CASSQRDWSRNEQYF
TGCGCCAGCAGCCAAAGAGATTGGTCGAGGAACGAGCAGTACTTC
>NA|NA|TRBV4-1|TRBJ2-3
CASSQLAGATSTDTQYF
TGCGCCAGCAGCCAATTGGCAGGGGCCACTAGCACAGATACGCAGTATTTT
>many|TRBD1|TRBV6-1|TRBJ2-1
CASSRTGAYNEQFF
TGTGCCAGCAGCCGGACAGGGGCATACAATGAGCAGTTCTTC
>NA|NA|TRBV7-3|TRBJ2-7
CASSLYQDYEQYF
TGTGCCAGCAGCTTATATCAGGACTACGAGCAGTACTTC
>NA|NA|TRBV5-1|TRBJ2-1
CASGDTLGSYNEQFF
TGCGCCAGCGGGGACACACTAGGCTCCTACAATGAGCAGTTCTTC
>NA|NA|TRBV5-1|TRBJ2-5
CASSLGMGVHRETQYF
TGCGCCAGCAGCTTGGGGATGGGAGTACACCGAGAGACCCAGTACTTC
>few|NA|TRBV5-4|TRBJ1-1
CASSLAGEDTEAFF
TGTGCCAGCAGCTTGGCGGGAGAGGACACTGAAGCTTTCTTT
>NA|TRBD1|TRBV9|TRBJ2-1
CASSTQTGAYNEQFF
TGTGCCAGCAGCACCCAGACAGGGGCCTACAATGAGCAGTTCTTC
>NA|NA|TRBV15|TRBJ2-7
CATSTFGQHSEQYF
TGTGCCACCAGCACCTTCGGACAGCACTCCGAGCAGTACTTC
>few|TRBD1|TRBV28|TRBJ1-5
CASKAGQLNQPQHF
TGTGCCAGCAAGGCGGGACAGCTAAATCAGCCCCAGCATTTT
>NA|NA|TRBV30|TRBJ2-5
CAWQHLAETQYF
TGTGCCTGGCAGCACTTAGCAGAGACCCAGTACTTC
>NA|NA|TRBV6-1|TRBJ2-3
CAISPGGSTDTQYF
TGTGCCATTTCCCCTGGGGGGAGCACAGATACGCAGTATTTT
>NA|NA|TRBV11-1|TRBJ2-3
CASSSPPAGAALDTQYF
TGTGCCAGCAGCTCTCCCCCTGCGGGGGCCGCTCTCGATACGCAGTATTTT
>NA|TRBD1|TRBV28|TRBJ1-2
CASSRPGTGTNYGYTF
TGTGCCAGCAGCCGGCCCGGGACAGGGACTAACTATGGCTACACCTTC
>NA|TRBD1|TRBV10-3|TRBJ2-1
CAISESNRGRYNEQFF
TGTGCCATCAGTGAGTCTAACAGGGGGCGCTACAATGAGCAGTTCTTC
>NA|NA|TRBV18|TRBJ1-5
CASSPYSNQPQHF
TGTGCCAGCTCACCCTATAGCAATCAGCCCCAGCATTTT
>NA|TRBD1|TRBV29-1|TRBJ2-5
CSVEVDRLETQYF
TGCAGCGTTGAAGTGGACAGGTTGGAGACCCAGTACTTC
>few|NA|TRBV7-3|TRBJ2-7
CASSSGPSYEQYF
TGTGCCAGCAGCTCAGGGCCATCCTACGAGCAGTACTTC
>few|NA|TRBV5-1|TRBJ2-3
CASSPGLTYSTDTQYF
TGCGCCAGCAGCCCCGGACTCACTTATAGCACAGATACGCAGTATTTT
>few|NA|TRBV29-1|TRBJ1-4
CSVELTGGDEKLFF
TGCAGCGTTGAACTTACGGGAGGGGATGAAAAACTGTTTTTT
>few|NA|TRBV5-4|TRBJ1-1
CASSPGQMNTEAFF
TGTGCCAGCAGCCCAGGACAGATGAACACTGAAGCTTTCTTT
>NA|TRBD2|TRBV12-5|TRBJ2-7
CASGLGGSGYEQYF
TGTGCTAGTGGTTTGGGCGGGAGCGGATACGAGCAGTACTTC
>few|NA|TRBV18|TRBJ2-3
CASSPLGTDTQYF
TGTGCCAGCTCCCCCCTTGGCACAGATACGCAGTATTTT
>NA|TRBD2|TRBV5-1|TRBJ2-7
CASSFWGEGHEQYF
TGCGCCAGCAGCTTTTGGGGGGAGGGGCACGAGCAGTACTTC
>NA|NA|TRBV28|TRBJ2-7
CASSPIAPYEQYF
TGTGCCAGCAGTCCGATCGCGCCCTACGAGCAGTACTTC
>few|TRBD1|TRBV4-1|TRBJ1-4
CASSQTGVREKLFF
TGCGCCAGCAGCCAAACAGGGGTACGGGAAAAACTGTTTTTT
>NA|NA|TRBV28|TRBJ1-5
CASSLDNNQPQHF
TGTGCCAGCAGTTTGGACAACAATCAGCCCCAGCATTTT
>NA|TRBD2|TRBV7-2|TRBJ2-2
CASSRTSGGASGELFF
TGTGCCAGCAGCCGCACTAGCGGGGGGGCCTCCGGGGAGCTGTTTTTT
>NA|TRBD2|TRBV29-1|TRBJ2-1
CSVVLAGGPRDEQFF
TGCAGCGTTGTCCTAGCGGGGGGGCCTAGAGATGAGCAGTTCTTC
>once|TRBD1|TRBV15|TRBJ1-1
CAARTGRDTEAFF
TGTGCCGCCAGGACAGGGCGGGACACTGAAGCTTTCTTT
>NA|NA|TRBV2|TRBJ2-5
CASNSHGWGEETQYF
TGTGCCAGCAACAGCCACGGATGGGGGGAAGAGACCCAGTACTTC
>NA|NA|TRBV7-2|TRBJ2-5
CASSLGVDRSQETQYF
TGTGCCAGCAGCTTAGGAGTAGACAGAAGCCAAGAGACCCAGTACTTC
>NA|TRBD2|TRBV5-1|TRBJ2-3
CASSRGEAGPLRADTQYF
TGCGCCAGCAGCCGGGGGGAGGCGGGTCCTCTTAGAGCAGATACGCAGTATTTT
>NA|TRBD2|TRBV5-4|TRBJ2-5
CASSPPGGGARETQYF
TGTGCCAGCAGCCCCCCTGGCGGGGGGGCGCGGGAGACCCAGTACTTC